This T cell receptor beta chain was identified during a study of T cells in Graves' hyperthyroidism and ophthalmopathy. Amplification targeted TCR beta CDR3 regions from RNA transcripts. When the TCR CDR3 underwent first-round RT-PCR, the HTBI primer set was used. In TCRdb, the multiplex PCR reads were re-called with MiXCR into one record per CDR3 protein. The sample has around 280,000 distinct CDR3 sequences; approximately 14% are singletons. Fresh peripheral blood, 10 ml, yielded the PBMCs. Study-wide results and limits: Ophthalmopathy stood apart from stable hyperthyroidism in a 13 V-J model.

This clonotype was seen only a few times. The antigen is not known. Germline assignment: CDR1 SGHDN and CDR2 FVKESK. This CDR3 spans 19 amino acids. V lost 1 base and J lost 0; bases outside the gene matches: 11. The genes are TRBV14 and TRBJ2-2; 7 bases are a match to TRBD1. This receptor was obtained from a middle-aged woman with Graves' hyperthyroidism. The material sequenced was blood. CDR3 nucleotides: TGTGCCAGCAGCCAAGCTTTCCCACAGGGGTTATCGAACACCGGGGAGCTGTTTTTT. Translating it yields CASSQAFPQGLSNTGELFF.